This T cell receptor (beta chain) was observed in a study of blood T cells in healthy people across ages. CDR3 length: 12 residues. Next came a second PCR, run for about 7 to 12 cycles, which used a sample-barcoded 5' primer along with a J-beta primer mix. Unique molecular identifiers of 12 random nucleotides labeled each cDNA. TCRdb reanalysed the 5' RACE reads using MiXCR and keeps one entry per CDR3 protein. The sample has some 860,000 distinct CDR3 sequences, approximately 53% seen once. The donors, all healthy, were Caucasians living in Russia, aged roughly 6 to 90. This TCR came from a man aged 35-49 years in good health. The source material was blood. This rearrangement joins TRBV12-3 or TRBV12-4 to TRBJ2-7, with D unresolved. TRBJ2-5 explains the end of the DNA better; the J call may be wrong. The CDR3 here is CASSPILETQYF. The DNA for the CDR3 is TGTGCCAGCAGCCCAATACTTGAGACCCAGTACTTC.